This T cell receptor beta chain was recovered during a study of T cells in Graves' hyperthyroidism and ophthalmopathy. About the research overall: Initial diagnosis, before any treatment, was when peripheral blood was collected.

This CDR3 contains 20 residues. CDR1 and CDR2 (germline): SNHLY, FYNNEI. The trim removed 2 bases at V and 0 bases at J, leaving 15 bases unmatched. This clonotype has a count of ten or more. Amplification of TCR beta CDR3 regions used RNA as the template. Carried out on the TCR CDR3, a first-round RT-PCR used the HTBI primer set. One entry per CDR3 protein, called by TCRdb with MiXCR from the multiplex PCR reads. The sample holds approximately 370,000 distinct CDR3 sequences, roughly a sixth seen once. Patients were excluded for uncontrolled infection, other autoimmune disease, pregnancy or lactation.

Sequenced sample: blood. V gene TRBV2 combines with J gene TRBJ2-3, with TRBD1 matching over 9 bases. This receptor was obtained from a young woman with Graves' hyperthyroidism that later progressed to Graves' ophthalmopathy. The CDR3 here is CASSESGTGILPWSTDTQYF. CDR3 nucleotides: TGTGCCAGCAGTGAATCAGGGACAGGGATTTTACCCTGGAGCACAGATACGCAGTATTTT.